These 21 T cell receptor beta chains were sequenced from one sample in a study of T cell repertoires in cytomegalovirus infection (dated by TCRdb to the late 2010s). Reading the label with the study, this specimen's treatment or condition is: in vitro stimulation with specific CMV peptide epitopes to enrich CMV-specific T cells. Sequencing took place on an Illumina HiSeq 1500. The public reads were reprocessed in TCRdb via fastp at Q25 and MiXCR, keeping in-frame beta chains. Each CDR3 protein appears once, grouped with its most common genes and DNA. This sample holds around 710,000 distinct CDR3 sequences; around 29% were observed only once. The ten largest clones represent around 13% of the sample. These TCRs' antigens remain unknown. The source was cultured CD8+ T cells from PBMCs, collected from culture after CMV antigen stimulation. These receptors originate from a human donor in good health (CMV status not recorded). Some clones in this sample may be carry-over from other donors' samples.

Ten or more counts support this clonotype. The rearrangement joins TRBV7-2 to TRBJ1-2; D unclear. Trimming took off 2 bases at V and 6 bases at J, with 10 bases between the two ends. This CDR3 comprises 13 residues. Per germline, CDR1 SGHTA and CDR2 FQGNSA. CDR3 protein: CASSLIQVDGYTF. DNA for the CDR3: TGTGCCAGCAGCTTAATTCAGGTCGATGGCTACACCTTC.

This clonotype was seen a few times. This sequence joins TRBV7-8 and TRBJ1-5; a weak D match, TRBD1 (6 bases). The CDR3 has 15 residues. Trimming left V 5 bases short and J 5 bases short, with 16 bases between. In germline, CDR1 is SGHVS, CDR2 FQNEAQ. CDR3 coding DNA: TGTGCCAGCAGCCTGTCTCAGGGGATCGATCAGCCCCAGCATTTT. It codes for CASSLSQGIDQPQHF.

As DNA, the CDR3 is TGTGCCAGCAGCCCTTCGCAAGGGTATAACTATGGCTACACCTTC. Translated: CASSPSQGYNYGYTF. The chain employs TRBV14 and TRBJ1-2; D unclear. This CDR3 comprises 15 residues. CDR1 and CDR2 (germline): SGHDN, FVKESK. Trimming left V 4 bases short and J 1 base short, with 13 bases between.

The chain joins TRBV6-1 to TRBJ1-3, with 7 bases matching TRBD1. Germline CDR1 is MNHNS and CDR2 is SASEGT. This CDR3 has 14 amino acids. V lost 9 bases and J lost 0; bases outside the gene matches: 5. CDR3 coding DNA: TGTGCCAGGATACAGGGGAGCTCTGGAAACACCATATATTTT. Protein product: CARIQGSSGNTIYF.

In its sample, this clonotype was seen a few times. The chain is built from TRBV7-9 and TRBJ2-3; D is undetermined. Between the trimmed V and J ends, which lost 8 bases and 4 bases, there was a span of 19 bases. Looked up from germline, CDR1 is SEHNR and CDR2 is FQNEAQ (reference sequence). CDR3 length equals 15 residues. CDR3 sequence reads: CASSGLPSSPDTQYF. DNA of the CDR3: TGTGCCAGCTCGGGTCTCCCCTCATCTCCAGATACGCAGTATTTT.

This clonotype showed up just a few times. The rearrangement joins TRBV24-1 to TRBJ2-2; D uncertain. Per germline, CDR1 KGHDR and CDR2 SFDVKD. The length of the CDR3 is 15 residues. The V end lost 4 bases, the J end lost 0 bases, and 8 bases lay between the germline ends. The chain's CDR3 is CATSDVSTNTGELFF. Here the CDR3 DNA reads TGTGCCACCAGTGACGTGTCGACGAACACCGGGGAGCTGTTTTTT.

This clonotype was seen a handful of times. CDR3 DNA: TGTGCCAGCAGCGCCAGAGGGTCCACCTACAATGAGCAGTTCTTC. This translates into CASSARGSTYNEQFF. V gene TRBV7-2 combines with J gene TRBJ2-1; the D gene is possibly TRBD2 (5 bases). Germline V gives CDR1 SGHTA, CDR2 FQGNSA. V lost 5 bases to trimming and J lost 2 bases, with 13 bases between them. This CDR3 is built from 15 residues.

This clonotype was found many times. This sequence joins TRBV12-3 or TRBV12-4 and TRBJ2-2; 9 nucleotides line up with TRBD1. The CDR3 has 15 amino acids. Germline trimming cut 4 bases from V and 3 bases from J; bases unmatched to any gene: 3. The CDR3 DNA follows: TGTGCCAGCAGTTACCGACAGGGGGACACCGGGGAGCTGTTTTTT. Translation: CASSYRQGDTGELFF.

This chain joins TRBV6-6 and TRBJ2-7; 7 bases fit TRBD2. V lost 10 bases and J lost 3; bases outside the gene matches: 12. From germline, CDR1 is MNHNY and CDR2 SVGAGI (reference sequence). CDR3 size: 14 residues. The CDR3 DNA follows: TGTGCCATCGGAGAAGGGAGCGGGGTCTACGAGCAGTACTTC. It is translated as CAIGEGSGVYEQYF.

The chain couples TRBV13 to TRBJ1-1; D remains unclear. V lost 1 base and J lost 8, with 8 bases in between. Germline assignment: CDR1 PRHDT and CDR2 FYEKMQ (reference sequence). This CDR3 is 12 amino acids long. CDR3 nucleotide sequence: TGTGCCAGCAGCTTAGTCCGGAGGGAAGCTTTCTTT. As protein: CASSLVRREAFF.

The J gene is TRBJ2-1, the V gene TRBV19; D may be TRBD2 (6 bases). The CDR3 extends over 14 amino acids. The V gene lost 3 bases and the J gene lost 8 bases, with 14 bases spanning the gap. The V gene's germline CDR1 is LNHDA and CDR2 SQIVND (reference sequence). The CDR3 nucleotides read TGTGCCAGTAGTATTATTACTAGCCCCGATGAGCAGTTCTTC. Encoded protein: CASSIITSPDEQFF. The variable domain in full, with the rest retrieved from reference TRBV19 and TRBJ2-1, is DGGITQSPKYLFRKEGQNVTLSCEQNLNHDAMYWYRQDPGQGLRLIYYSQIVNDFQKGDIAEGYSVSREKKESFPLTVTSAQKNPTAFYLCASSIITSPDEQFFGPGTRLTVL.

This clonotype was seen a handful of times. The chain links TRBV27 to TRBJ2-3; D is possibly TRBD1 (5 bases). Between the trimmed V and J ends, which lost 5 bases and 2 bases, there was a span of 17 bases. This CDR3 comprises 16 residues. The germline V gene encodes CDR1 MNHEY and CDR2 SMNVEV (reference sequence). CDR3 protein: CASSPRTSQDTDTQYF. CDR3 bases: TGTGCCAGCAGTCCCCGGACATCGCAGGACACAGATACGCAGTATTTT.

The chain couples TRBV6-2 or TRBV6-3 to TRBJ2-2; TRBD2 might be the D (5 bases). Germline V gives CDR1 MNHEY, CDR2 SVGEGT. Trimming took off 3 bases at V and 7 bases at J, with 15 bases between the two ends. CDR3 length: 15 residues. The CDR3 spells CASSYRGLSRGELFF. As DNA, the CDR3 is TGTGCCAGCAGTTATCGCGGACTGTCCCGCGGGGAGCTGTTTTTT.

This clonotype came up a few times. The chain carries TRBV2 and TRBJ2-1; perhaps D is TRBD1 or TRBD2 (5 bases each). V lost 1 base, J lost 6 bases, and 16 bases lay in between. The CDR3 covers 16 residues. In germline, CDR1 is SNHLY, CDR2 FYNNEI. The CDR3 DNA reads as TGTGCCAGCAGTGAAGTACCACCGGGGCCATCCAATGAGCAGTTCTTC. This sequence encodes CASSEVPPGPSNEQFF.

This clonotype was recorded at least ten times. The chain carries TRBV7-3 and TRBJ2-1, with D possibly being TRBD1 (6 bases). CDR1 is SGHTA and CDR2 is FQGTGA in the germline V gene. This CDR3 region has 14 residues. V lost 4 bases and J 5 bases, leaving 12 bases between the germline ends. CDR3 loop: CASSSAQGHNEQFF. The CDR3 DNA is TGTGCCAGCAGCTCGGCACAGGGCCACAATGAGCAGTTCTTC.

The chain uses TRBV12-3 or TRBV12-4 and TRBJ2-7; the D is unclear. Trimming left V 1 base short and J 3 bases short, with 7 bases between. This CDR3 is built from 13 residues. The CDR3 DNA reads TGTGCCAGCAGTTTAGACAGTGGCTACGAGCAGTACGTC. This encodes CASSLDSGYEQYV.

The CDR3 nucleotides are TGTGCCAGTAGTATCAGGGGGGGAGGCCAGCCCCAGCATTTT. Protein: CASSIRGGGQPQHF. The chain combines TRBV19 with TRBJ1-5, with 7 bases matching TRBD1. V lost 3 bases and J lost 7; bases outside the gene matches: 6. Germline values: CDR1 LNHDA, CDR2 SQIVND (reference sequence). This CDR3 contains 14 residues.

This clonotype was seen more than once but under ten times. The J gene is TRBJ2-5, the V gene TRBV6-2 or TRBV6-3; a possible D gene is TRBD2 (6 bases). The CDR3 length is 14 residues. Trimming cost V 3 bases and J 5 bases, with 13 bases left between them. Germline V lookup: CDR1 MNHEY, CDR2 SVGEGT. Written as DNA, the CDR3 is TGTGCCAGCAGTTATTACGGCGGAGGGGAGACCCAGTACTTC. Its protein product is CASSYYGGGETQYF.

At least ten counts were recorded for this clonotype. The rearrangement joins TRBV7-8 to TRBJ2-1, with D possibly called TRBD1 or TRBD2 (6 bases each). The germline CDR1 and CDR2 sequences are SGHVS and FQNEAQ. Trimming took off 5 bases at V and 3 bases at J, with 11 bases between the two ends. This CDR3 is built from 14 residues. CDR3 nucleotide sequence: TGTGCCAGCAGCCGGGGGCTGGGCTACAATGAGCAGTTCTTC. Translated, it gives CASSRGLGYNEQFF.

At least ten counts were recorded for this clonotype. The chain combines TRBV7-2 with TRBJ2-5, with D perhaps TRBD1 (5 bases). The CDR3 extends over 14 amino acids. The germline gives CDR1 SGHTA, CDR2 FQGNSA. The V gene lost 1 base and the J gene lost 2 bases, with 8 bases spanning the gap. For the CDR3, the DNA is TGTGCCAGCAGCTTAGAAGGGGAACAAGAGACCCAGTACTTC. It translates to CASSLEGEQETQYF. Combining the CDR3 with reference TRBV7-2 and TRBJ2-5 gives the whole variable domain GAGVSQSPSNKVTEKGKDVELRCDPISGHTALYWYRQSLGQGLEFLIYFQGNSAPDKSGLPSDRFSAERTGGSVSTLTIQRTQQEDSAVYLCASSLEGEQETQYFGPGTRLLVL.

The V call is TRBV20-1, the J call TRBJ2-7; D might be TRBD1 (5 bases). V shed 0 bases and J shed 3 bases, with 18 bases lying between them. Germline V gene sequence: CDR1 DFQATT, CDR2 SNEGSKA (reference sequence). CDR3 length: 16 amino acids. CDR3 DNA sequence: TGCAGTGCTAGAGATCTCCCGCAGGGTGCCAACTACGAGCAGTACTTC. Translated: CSARDLPQGANYEQYF.